These 26 T cell receptor beta chains share one sample of origin, sequenced in a study of shared clonotypes between healthy human individuals. Generated by immunoSEQ multiplex PCR, the TCRdb table keeps only in-frame clones and is missing some. The data hold fewer than 2.5 million clones, with 90% to 95% observed a single time. Sample: naive CD4+ T cells from PBMCs. Subset of the sample: CD45RA+ positively selected. These receptors all stem from a man between 18 and 29 years old in good health. Some clones in this sample may be carry-over from other donors' samples.

The table lists this clone with a count of one. The same CDR3 arises from other DNA sequences in this sample as well. This chain links TRBV7-3 with TRBJ2-2; D ambiguous. Per germline, CDR1 SGHTA and CDR2 FQGTGA. This CDR3 region has 12 residues. Deletions cut 6 bases from V and 6 bases from J, with 8 bases between. The CDR3 loop reads CASSLAPGELFF. CDR3 in DNA: TGTGCCAGCAGTTTGGCCCCCGGGGAGCTGTTTTTT. Complete variable domain (other parts from reference TRBV7-3 and TRBJ2-2): GAGVSQTPSNKVTEKGKYVELRCDPISGHTALYWYRQSLGQGPEFLIYFQGTGAADDSGLPNDRFFAVRPEGSVSTLKIQRTERGDSAVYLCASSLAPGELFFGEGSRLTVL.

The chain recombines TRBV29-1 with TRBJ2-1; D perhaps matches TRBD1 (6 bases). V was pared by 6 bases and J by 10 bases, with 19 bases between. The CDR3 has 13 residues. The V gene's germline CDR1 is SQVTM and CDR2 ANQGSEA. DNA of the CDR3: TGCAGCGTCCGACAGGTCACCCCCAGCGAGCAGTTCTTC. Protein sequence: CSVRQVTPSEQFF.

V and J are TRBV28 and TRBJ2-3; D ambiguous. The CDR3 has 15 residues. Germline V gene lookup returns CDR1 MDHEN and CDR2 SYDVKM. Trimming removed 5 bases at V and 2 bases at J, with 14 bases between. CDR3 sequence: CASSLRPVHTDTQYF. CDR3 nucleotides: TGTGCCAGCAGTCTCCGACCAGTGCACACAGATACGCAGTATTTT.

This chain connects TRBV19 to TRBJ2-1; 9 positions agree with TRBD2. From germline, CDR1 is LNHDA and CDR2 SQIVND (reference sequence). This CDR3 comprises 14 residues. Trimming took 8 bases from V and 2 from J; bases not matched to a gene: 4. This CDR3 is CASVSGSAYNEQFF. The CDR3 DNA follows: TGTGCCAGTGTTAGCGGGAGCGCCTACAATGAGCAGTTCTTC.

V usage is TRBV5-1 and J usage is TRBJ1-3; no clear D gene. V shed 2 bases and J shed 0 bases, with 15 bases lying between them. The germline V gene encodes CDR1 SGHRS and CDR2 YFSETQ. This CDR3 contains 17 residues. The CDR3: CASSFMSPGDSGNTIYF. The DNA of the CDR3 is TGCGCCAGCAGCTTTATGAGCCCTGGGGACTCTGGAAACACCATATATTTT.

The V and J genes are TRBV30 and TRBJ1-4; D not resolved. Trimming left V 2 bases short and J 7 bases short, with 8 bases between. The CDR3 is made up of 12 amino acids. Germline V CDR1 and CDR2: GTSNPN, SVGIG (reference sequence). The CDR3 spells CAWSLWSEKLFF. CDR3 DNA: TGTGCCTGGAGTCTGTGGAGTGAAAAACTGTTTTTT. The complete variable domain, with remaining parts taken from reference TRBV30 and TRBJ1-4, reads SQTIHQWPATLVQPVGSPLSLECTVEGTSNPNLYWYRQAAGRGLQLLFYSVGIGQISSEVPQNLSASRPQDRQFILSSKKLLLSDSGFYLCAWSLWSEKLFFGSGTQLSVL.

The rearrangement uses TRBV5-4 and TRBJ2-1; the D gene is possibly TRBD2 (6 bases). This CDR3 region has 15 residues. CDR1 SGHNT and CDR2 YYREEE come from the germline V gene (reference sequence). Trimming pared 6 bases from V and 6 bases from J, leaving 19 bases between. This chain's CDR3 is CASILVWGEANEQFF. For the CDR3, the DNA is TGTGCCAGCATTCTCGTTTGGGGGGAGGCCAATGAGCAGTTCTTC.

V usage is TRBV29-1 and J usage is TRBJ2-3, with 10 bases lining up with TRBD2. Germline V gene data show CDR1 as SQVTM and CDR2 as ANQGSEA. V lost 7 bases, J lost 4 bases, and 8 bases stayed unmatched. This CDR3 has 14 residues. CDR3 protein: CSAELAGYPDTQYF. DNA of the CDR3: TGCAGCGCGGAACTAGCGGGGTATCCAGATACGCAGTATTTT.

This chain uses TRBV27 with TRBJ2-1; D gene uncertain. The CDR3 runs to 12 residues. V dropped 6 bases and J dropped 9 bases, with 12 bases sitting between them. Germline V gene sequence: CDR1 MNHEY, CDR2 SMNVEV (reference sequence). CDR3 nucleotides: TGTGCCAGCAGACCAGGTTGGGGTGAGCAGTTCTTC. Translated, it gives CASRPGWGEQFF.

This chain uses TRBV7-3 with TRBJ2-1; perhaps TRBD2 as D (6 bases). The CDR3 contains 16 residues. Germline V gives CDR1 SGHTA, CDR2 FQGTGA. With 2 bases removed from V and 0 bases from J, the gap between germline ends came to 11 bases. Here the CDR3 DNA reads TGTGCCAGCAGCTTAGGGGCGGGGCTCTCCTACAATGAGCAGTTCTTC. The encoded protein is CASSLGAGLSYNEQFF.

As regards this clone: Other DNA sequences in this specimen translate into the identical CDR3. This chain links TRBV5-1 with TRBJ2-7; tentatively, D is TRBD2 (5 bases). With 4 bases removed from V and 3 bases from J, the gap between germline ends came to 8 bases. The germline gives CDR1 SGHRS, CDR2 YFSETQ. This CDR3 is 12 amino acids long. In DNA form, the CDR3 reads TGCGCCAGCAGCCCCGAGGGCTACGAGCAGTACTTC. It is translated as CASSPEGYEQYF.

The chain links TRBV6-1 to TRBJ2-5; 9 bases fit TRBD1. Germline V gives CDR1 MNHNS, CDR2 SASEGT. This CDR3 spans 16 amino acids. J lost 10 bases, V lost 2 bases, and 14 bases had no gene match. CDR3 nucleotides: TGTGCCAGCAGTGAACGACCTTCGGGACAGGGTGAGGGCCAGTACTTC. It encodes CASSERPSGQGEGQYF.

The J gene is TRBJ2-5, the V gene TRBV14; TRBD2 matches at 10 bases. In germline, CDR1 is SGHDN, CDR2 FVKESK. CDR3 size: 17 residues. After removal of 1 base from V and 5 bases from J, the junction contained 10 bases not matched to a gene. The CDR3 protein is CASSQVPSSGSRETQYF. The DNA for the CDR3 is TGTGCCAGCAGCCAAGTCCCCTCTAGCGGGAGCAGGGAGACCCAGTACTTC. Drawing the rest from reference TRBV14 and TRBJ2-5, the complete variable domain is EAGVTQFPSHSVIEKGQTVTLRCDPISGHDNLYWYRRVMGKEIKFLLHFVKESKQDESGMPNNRFLAERTGGTYSTLKVQPAELEDSGVYFCASSQVPSSGSRETQYFGPGTRLLVL.

This chain uses TRBV4-2 with TRBJ2-2; 11 bases fit TRBD2. V lost 0 bases, J lost 3 bases, and 3 bases stayed unmatched. The CDR3 length is 17 residues. In germline, CDR1 is LGHNA, CDR2 YNFKEQ. The CDR3, as DNA: TGTGCCAGCAGCCAAGAGCCTAGCGGGAGGTACACCGGGGAGCTGTTTTTT. As protein: CASSQEPSGRYTGELFF.

V gene TRBV7-9 combines with J gene TRBJ2-1; 10 nucleotides agree with TRBD2. Germline CDR1 and CDR2: SEHNR and FQNEAQ (reference sequence). The CDR3 contains 16 residues. V shed 3 bases and J 1 base; nucleotides not matched to a gene: 3. This CDR3 is CASSFTTSGSYNEQFF. CDR3 sequence (DNA): TGTGCCAGCAGCTTTACGACTAGCGGGTCCTACAATGAGCAGTTCTTC.

V is TRBV9 and J is TRBJ2-2; D is perhaps TRBD1 (5 bases). Germline V gene data show CDR1 as SGDLS and CDR2 as YYNGEE. The CDR3 spans 16 residues. The V and J ends lost 0 bases and 1 base respectively, with 10 bases between them. The CDR3 loop is CASSVAVTENTGELFF. For the CDR3, the DNA is TGTGCCAGCAGCGTAGCCGTGACAGAGAACACCGGGGAGCTGTTTTTT.

The V gene is TRBV29-1, the J gene TRBJ2-5; unclear D gene. V dropped 4 bases and J dropped 5 bases, with 8 bases sitting between them. Germline V lookup: CDR1 SQVTM, CDR2 ANQGSEA. The CDR3 length is 11 residues. The CDR3 region has the DNA TGCAGCGTTGTCTCCCCGGAGACCCAGTACTTC. Translating it yields CSVVSPETQYF.

The chain recombines TRBV28 with TRBJ2-7; the match to TRBD2 covers 14 bases. Germline loops: CDR1 MDHEN, CDR2 SYDVKM. This CDR3 comprises 16 residues. J was trimmed by 7 bases and V by 8 bases; bases with no gene match: 13. CDR3 in amino acids: CASGTTGLAGGLEQYF. The CDR3 DNA follows: TGTGCCAGCGGAACCACCGGACTAGCGGGAGGCTTAGAGCAGTACTTC.

The chain links TRBV29-1 to TRBJ2-2; tentative D call: TRBD2 (6 bases). Trimming stripped 5 bases from V and 4 bases from J, with 11 bases between. CDR1 and CDR2 from the germline V gene are SQVTM and ANQGSEA. CDR3 size: 13 residues. The CDR3: CSVRGGTTGELFF. The CDR3 DNA sequence: TGCAGCGTTCGGGGAGGAACCACCGGGGAGCTGTTTTTT.

V is TRBV18 and J is TRBJ1-1; D not resolved. The CDR3 is made up of 14 amino acids. Germline V gene lookup returns CDR1 KGHSH and CDR2 LQKENI. The V and J ends lost 1 base and 4 bases respectively, with 10 bases between them. CDR3 sequence reads: CASSPLTRGTEAFF. CDR3 sequence (DNA): TGTGCCAGCTCACCACTGACACGAGGCACTGAAGCTTTCTTT.

The J gene is TRBJ1-2, the V gene TRBV6-6, with a tentative D call TRBD1 (5 bases). Germline assignment: CDR1 MNHNY and CDR2 SVGAGI (reference sequence). This CDR3 has 13 residues. Trimming removed 2 bases from V and 8 bases from J, with 12 bases in between. CDR3 loop: CASSYPGMRGYTF. CDR3 nucleotides: TGTGCCAGCAGTTACCCAGGGATGAGGGGCTACACCTTC.

This clone was observed a few times. The rearrangement links TRBV30 to TRBJ1-2; D gene unclear. CDR3 length: 11 amino acids. Trimming stripped 3 bases from V and 8 bases from J, with 10 bases between. Germline V gene lookup returns CDR1 GTSNPN and CDR2 SVGIG (reference sequence). The CDR3 loop is CAWRLREGYTF. The CDR3 coding sequence is TGTGCCTGGAGGCTTAGAGAGGGCTACACCTTC.

This rearrangement joins TRBV7-6 to TRBJ1-1; weak D call: TRBD1 (5 bases). The CDR3 runs to 15 residues. In germline, CDR1 is SGHVS, CDR2 FNYEAQ. The germline V and J ends were trimmed by 4 bases and 9 bases, with 21 bases remaining between them. CDR3 loop: CASSSQDSGLGKAFF. CDR3 DNA: TGTGCCAGCAGCTCCCAGGATTCGGGGCTTGGAAAAGCTTTCTTT.

V is TRBV7-7 and J is TRBJ2-5; 7 nucleotides match TRBD1. Germline CDR1 reads SSHAT; CDR2 reads FNYEAQ (reference sequence). V shed 3 bases and J 5 bases; nucleotides not matched to a gene: 3. The CDR3 is 13 amino acids. CDR3 nucleotides: TGTGCCAGCAGCTTCGACAGGGCGGAGACCCAGTACTTC. The encoded protein is CASSFDRAETQYF. Combining the CDR3 with reference TRBV7-7 and TRBJ2-5 gives the whole variable domain GAGVSQSPRYKVTKRGQDVTLRCDPISSHATLYWYQQALGQGPEFLTYFNYEAQPDKSGLPSDRFSAERPEGSISTLTIQRTEQRDSAMYRCASSFDRAETQYFGPGTRLLVL.

V usage is TRBV7-9 and J usage is TRBJ2-5; 7 bases align to TRBD1. There are 13 residues in the CDR3. The germline CDR1 and CDR2 sequences are SEHNR and FQNEAQ (reference sequence). J lost 0 bases, V lost 11 bases, and 6 bases had no gene match. CDR3 nucleotide sequence: TGTGCCCACACAGGGGCCGACCAAGAGACCCAGTACTTC. It yields the protein CAHTGADQETQYF.

The chain employs TRBV2 and TRBJ2-1, with D possibly matching TRBD2 (7 bases). Germline CDR1 and CDR2: SNHLY and FYNNEI. The V gene lost 11 bases and the J gene lost 15 bases, with 20 bases spanning the gap. The CDR3 has 11 amino acids. DNA of the CDR3: TGTGCCTCGGGGGGCCCTTCAGGTCCGTTCTTC. This encodes CASGGPSGPFF.